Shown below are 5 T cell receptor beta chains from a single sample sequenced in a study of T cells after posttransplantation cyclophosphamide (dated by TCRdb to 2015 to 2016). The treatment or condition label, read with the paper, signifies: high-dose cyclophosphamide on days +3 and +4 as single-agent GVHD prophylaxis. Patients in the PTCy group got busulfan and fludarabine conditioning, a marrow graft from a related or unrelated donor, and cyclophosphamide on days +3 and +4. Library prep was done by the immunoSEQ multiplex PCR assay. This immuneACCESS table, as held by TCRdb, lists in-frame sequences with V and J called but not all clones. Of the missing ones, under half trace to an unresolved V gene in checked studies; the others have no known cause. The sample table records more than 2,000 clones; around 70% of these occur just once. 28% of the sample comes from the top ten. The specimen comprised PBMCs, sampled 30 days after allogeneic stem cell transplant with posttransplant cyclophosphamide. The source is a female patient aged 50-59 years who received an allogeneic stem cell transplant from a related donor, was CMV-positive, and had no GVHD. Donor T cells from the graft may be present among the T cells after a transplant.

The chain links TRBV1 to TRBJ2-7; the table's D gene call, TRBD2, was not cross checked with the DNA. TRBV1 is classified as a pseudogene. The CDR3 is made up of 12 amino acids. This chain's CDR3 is CTSSHGVYEQYF. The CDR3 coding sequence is TGCACCAGCAGCCATGGAGTCTACGAGCAGTACTTC.

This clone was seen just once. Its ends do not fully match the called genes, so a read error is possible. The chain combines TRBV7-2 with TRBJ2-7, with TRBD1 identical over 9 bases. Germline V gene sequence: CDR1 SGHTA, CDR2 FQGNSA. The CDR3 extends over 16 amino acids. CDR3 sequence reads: CASSVAPTGGSYEQYF. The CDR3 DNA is TGTGCCAGCAGCGTAGCCCCGACAGGGGGCTCCTACGAGCAGTACTTC. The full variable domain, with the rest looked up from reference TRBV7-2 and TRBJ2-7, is GAGVSQSPSNKVTEKGKDVELRCDPISGHTALYWYRQSLGQGLEFLIYFQGNSAPDKSGLPSDRFSAERTGGSVSTLTIQRTQQEDSAVYLCASSVAPTGGSYEQYFGPGTRLTVT.

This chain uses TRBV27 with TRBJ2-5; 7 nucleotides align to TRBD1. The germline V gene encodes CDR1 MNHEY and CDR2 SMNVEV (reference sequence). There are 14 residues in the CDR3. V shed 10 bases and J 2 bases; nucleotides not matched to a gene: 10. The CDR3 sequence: CAKDRDSKQETQYF. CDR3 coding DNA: TGTGCCAAAGACCGGGACAGCAAACAAGAGACCCAGTACTTC.

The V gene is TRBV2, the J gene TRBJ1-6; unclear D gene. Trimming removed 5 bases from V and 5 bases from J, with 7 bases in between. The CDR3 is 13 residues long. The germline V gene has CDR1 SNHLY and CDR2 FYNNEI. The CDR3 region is CASSRRDNSPLHF. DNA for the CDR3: TGTGCCAGCAGTAGACGGGATAATTCACCCCTCCACTTT.

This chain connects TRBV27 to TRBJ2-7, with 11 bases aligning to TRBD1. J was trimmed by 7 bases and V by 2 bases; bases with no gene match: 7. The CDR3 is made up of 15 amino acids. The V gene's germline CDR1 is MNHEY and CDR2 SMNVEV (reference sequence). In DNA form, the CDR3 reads TGTGCCAGCAGTTTAAGCGGGACAGGGGGAAGGGAGCAGTACTTC. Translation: CASSLSGTGGREQYF.